This TCR beta chain was captured by sequencing in a study of CD8+ T cells in alopecia areata. Study-wide results and limits: Because of a solitary nonresponder, the connection of baseline CD8+ expansion to response stays uncertain. Compared with mice, patients displayed less clear TCR sharing, possibly for HLA-related reasons. Greater clonality was observed in lesional scalp samples, especially alopecia totalis/universalis, versus normal scalp. Tofacitinib significantly reduced both scalp clonality and expanded CD8+ clones among the top 100.

Treatment specified: oral pan-JAK inhibitor, 5-10 mg twice daily. Sequencing used cDNA as its template, made by extracting RNA and reverse transcribing it. The method was immunoSEQ multiplex PCR; TCRdb's version includes in-frame clones alone and lacks a portion of them. The table has approximately 280,000 clones, 55% to 75% seen once. This clone was counted a few times. No antigen is known for it. The CDR3 covers 14 residues. The ends were cut back, 1 base at V and 1 base at J, with 11 bases in the middle. Germline V gene data show CDR1 as GTSNPN and CDR2 as SVGIG (reference sequence). The source of this sequence is a human donor with alopecia areata. The chain joins TRBV30 to TRBJ2-7; D remains unclear. Specimen: CD4+ T cells sorted from blood, collected at week 24, from a patient treated with tofacitinib. CDR3 loop: CAWSEGFLSYEQYF. In nucleotides, the CDR3 is TGTGCCTGGAGTGAGGGCTTTTTATCCTACGAGCAGTACTTC.